This section outlines one TCR beta chain sequence together with its context. TCRdb's table, derived via immunoSEQ multiplex PCR, lists solely in-frame clones and lacks some. The table records about 100,000 clones, approximately 96% of them present only once. The CDR3 totals 15 residues. The V gene's germline CDR1 is SGHRS and CDR2 YFSETQ. V was shortened by 6 bases and J by 5 bases, with 17 bases between the two germline ends. The record originates from a study of technical replicates of blood from several donors. Sequencing used T cells isolated from PBMCs. The V gene is TRBV5-1, the J gene TRBJ2-2; weak D call: TRBD2 (6 bases). The receptor's source is a human donor in good health. The chain's CDR3 is CASTIGGSETGELFF. CDR3 sequence (DNA): TGCGCCAGCACTATCGGAGGGAGTGAAACCGGGGAGCTGTTTTTT.